This is a list of T cell receptor beta chains from one sample in a study of spatial heterogeneity in lung cancer. TCRdb analysed the 5' RACE reads with MiXCR anew, one entry per CDR3 protein. Among around 40,000 distinct CDR3 sequences listed, 4% to 6% were seen once. The material sequenced was PBMCs, taken at surgery. The source is a female donor with early-stage non-small cell lung cancer. The CDR3 runs from the conserved cysteine through the conserved F or W. A D gene is named only where the DNA matches it firmly. Clone size is not always given. Where it is, it says once, few, many or a class for expanded clones.

d_gene	abundance	v_gene	j_gene	CDR3nt	CDR3aa
TRBD1	many	TRBV29-1	TRBJ2-3	TGCAGCGTTGAACTGCCGGACAGGGTGACAGATACGCAGTATTTT	CSVELPDRVTDTQYF
.	many	TRBV20-1	TRBJ2-7	TGCAGTGGTCAGAGGGGGGGTTCCTACGAGCAGTACTTC	CSGQRGGSYEQYF
TRBD2	many	TRBV9	TRBJ2-5	TGTGCCAGCAGCGCCGGGACTAGCGGGGGGGCGTTACAAGAGACCCAGTACTTC	CASSAGTSGGALQETQYF
.	many	TRBV20-1	TRBJ2-4	TGCAGTGCTAGCCGGGGCACCCTAAACATTCAGTACTTC	CSASRGTLNIQYF
TRBD1	.	TRBV4-2	TRBJ2-7	TGTGCCAGCAGCCAAGATACGGGACAGCGAGACTACGAGCAGTACTTC	CASSQDTGQRDYEQYF
.	many	TRBV12-3/TRBV12-4	TRBJ2-1	TGTGCCAGCAGGGCCCCCGGCGGCAGCAAACGTGATGAGCAGTTCTTC	CASRAPGGSKRDEQFF
.	many	TRBV7-2	TRBJ1-1	TGTGCCAGCAGCTTAACTCCCAAAGGGAACACTGAAGCTTTCTTT	CASSLTPKGNTEAFF
.	many	TRBV29-1	TRBJ2-3	TGCAGCGTTGGAGTCGCGGCCTCCGGGGGTATTGGGCAGTATTTT	CSVGVAASGGIGQYF
.	.	TRBV30	TRBJ1-2	TGTGCCTGGAGTGTACAGGGAACAGGCCGGGGCTACACCTTC	CAWSVQGTGRGYTF
.	many	TRBV19	TRBJ1-5	TGTGCCAGTACCTTAGACACCACCAGTAATCTATATAGCAATCAGCCCCAGCATTTT	CASTLDTTSNLYSNQPQHF
.	few	TRBV20-1	TRBJ2-3	TGCAGTGCTCGCCAATCAGGACGTTCCGGAGATACGCAGTATTTT	CSARQSGRSGDTQYF
TRBD1	many	TRBV5-1	TRBJ1-1	TGCGCCAGCAGAACCGGGACAGGGGGTTATGGTGAAGCTTTCTTT	CASRTGTGGYGEAFF
TRBD1	many	TRBV2	TRBJ1-1	TGTGCCAGCAGTGAAGGGACAGGGAAAGACACTGAAGCTTTCTTT	CASSEGTGKDTEAFF
TRBD1	many	TRBV12-3/TRBV12-4	TRBJ1-1	TGTGCCAGCAGTTCCGCTCGGGACAGAGAAGCTTTCTTT	CASSSARDREAFF
.	many	TRBV5-1	TRBJ1-4	TGCGCCAGCAGCTTGACAGGGTCGGATGAAAAACTGTTTTTT	CASSLTGSDEKLFF
.	few	TRBV3-1	TRBJ1-1	TGTGCCAGCAGCCAAGCGGACACTGAAGCTTTCTTT	CASSQADTEAFF
.	many	TRBV20-1	TRBJ2-7	TGCAGTGCTAGAGATCGTCCGAAAACCTACGAGCAGTACTTC	CSARDRPKTYEQYF
.	few	TRBV10-2	TRBJ1-5	TGCGCCAGCAGTGAGGCCCTATGGGGGGGCAGGGACAACGGGGTTTCCAATCAGCCCCAGCATTTT	CASSEALWGGRDNGVSNQPQHF
.	many	TRBV28	TRBJ1-1	TGTGCCAGCAGTTTGTATAGCAGGGATGAAGCTTTCTTT	CASSLYSRDEAFF
.	.	TRBV21-1	TRBJ1-4	TGTGCCAGCAGCAACACCCCGGCGGGGGGTGAAAAACTGTTTTTT	CASSNTPAGGEKLFF
TRBD1	many	TRBV27	TRBJ1-2	TGTGCCAGCAGTCTATATCGCCGGGACAGGGAAAATGGCTACACCTTC	CASSLYRRDRENGYTF
TRBD1	few	TRBV7-8	TRBJ1-2	TGTGCCAGCAGCTTAGCAGGGGGCGGCTATGGCTACACCTTC	CASSLAGGGYGYTF
TRBD2	many	TRBV5-1	TRBJ2-1	TGCGCCAGCAGCTTTGTTAGCGGGCGCGAAAATGAGCAGTTCTTC	CASSFVSGRENEQFF
.	many	TRBV7-3	TRBJ2-6	TGTGCCAGCAGCTTATTGGGACGGCGCTCTGGGGCCAACGTCCTGACTTTC	CASSLLGRRSGANVLTF
TRBD2	many	TRBV7-2	TRBJ2-7	TGTGCCAGCAGGCGACAGCGGGGGAGCTACGAGCAGTACTTC	CASRRQRGSYEQYF